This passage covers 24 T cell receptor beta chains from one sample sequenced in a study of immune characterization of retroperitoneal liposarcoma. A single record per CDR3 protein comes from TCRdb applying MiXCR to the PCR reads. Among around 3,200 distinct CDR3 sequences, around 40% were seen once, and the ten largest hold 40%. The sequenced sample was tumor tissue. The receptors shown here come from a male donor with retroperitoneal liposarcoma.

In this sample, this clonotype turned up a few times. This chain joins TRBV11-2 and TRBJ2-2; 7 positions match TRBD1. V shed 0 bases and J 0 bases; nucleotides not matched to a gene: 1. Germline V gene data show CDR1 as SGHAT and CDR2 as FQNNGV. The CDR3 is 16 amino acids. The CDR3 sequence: CASSLDQGANTGELFF. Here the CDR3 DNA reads TGTGCCAGCAGCTTAGACCAGGGGGCGAACACCGGGGAGCTGTTTTTT.

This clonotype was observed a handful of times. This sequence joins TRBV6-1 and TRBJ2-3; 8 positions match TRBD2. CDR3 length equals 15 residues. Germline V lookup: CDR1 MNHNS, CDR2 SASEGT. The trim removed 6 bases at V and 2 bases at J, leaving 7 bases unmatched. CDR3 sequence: CASRGGAGATDTQYF. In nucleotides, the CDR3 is TGTGCCAGCAGGGGTGGAGCGGGAGCCACAGATACGCAGTATTTT.

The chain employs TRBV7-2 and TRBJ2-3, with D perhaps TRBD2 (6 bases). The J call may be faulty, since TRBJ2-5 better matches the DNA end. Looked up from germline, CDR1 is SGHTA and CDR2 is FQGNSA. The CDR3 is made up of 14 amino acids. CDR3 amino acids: CASSLFSSEETQYF. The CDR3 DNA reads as TGTGCCAGCAGCTTATTTTCTAGCGAGGAGACCCAGTACTTC.

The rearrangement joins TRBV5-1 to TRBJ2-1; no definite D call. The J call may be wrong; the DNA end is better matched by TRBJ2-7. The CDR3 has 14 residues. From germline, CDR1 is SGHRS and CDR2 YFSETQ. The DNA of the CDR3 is TGCGCCAGCAGCTTGTCGAGCTCCTACAATGAGCAGTACTTC. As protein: CASSLSSSYNEQYF.

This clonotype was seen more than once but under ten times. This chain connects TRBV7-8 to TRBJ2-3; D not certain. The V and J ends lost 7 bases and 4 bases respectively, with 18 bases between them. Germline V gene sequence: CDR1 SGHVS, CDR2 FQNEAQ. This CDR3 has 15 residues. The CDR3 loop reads CASTHGTVGADTQYF. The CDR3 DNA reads TGTGCCAGCACCCATGGTACGGTTGGCGCAGATACGCAGTATTTT.

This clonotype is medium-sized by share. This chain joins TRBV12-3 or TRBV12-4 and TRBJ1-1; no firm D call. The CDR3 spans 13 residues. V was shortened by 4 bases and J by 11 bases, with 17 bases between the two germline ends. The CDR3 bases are TGTGCCAGCAGTTCACCCCTGACCAAGGACGCTTTCTTT. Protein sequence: CASSSPLTKDAFF.

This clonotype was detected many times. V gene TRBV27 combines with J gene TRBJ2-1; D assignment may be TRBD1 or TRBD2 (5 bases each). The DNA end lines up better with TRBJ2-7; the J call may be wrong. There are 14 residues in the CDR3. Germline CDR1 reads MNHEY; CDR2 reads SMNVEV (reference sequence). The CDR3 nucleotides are TGTGCCAGCAGGATCGGGGCAGCCAACAATGAGCAGTACTTC. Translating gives CASRIGAANNEQYF.

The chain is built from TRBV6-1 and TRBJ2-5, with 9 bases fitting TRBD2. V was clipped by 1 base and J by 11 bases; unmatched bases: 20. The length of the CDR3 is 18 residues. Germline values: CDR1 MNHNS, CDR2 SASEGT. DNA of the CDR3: TGTGCCAGCAGTGAAGGTCAGGTGTGGGCTAGCGGGAAGAATGAGCAGTACTTC. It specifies CASSEGQVWASGKNEQYF.

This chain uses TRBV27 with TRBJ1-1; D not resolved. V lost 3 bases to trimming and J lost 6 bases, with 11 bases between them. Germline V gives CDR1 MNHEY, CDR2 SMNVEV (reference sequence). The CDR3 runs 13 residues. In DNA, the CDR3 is TGTGCCAGCAGTTTGGTAGTTGGGGCTGAAGCTTTCTTT. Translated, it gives CASSLVVGAEAFF.

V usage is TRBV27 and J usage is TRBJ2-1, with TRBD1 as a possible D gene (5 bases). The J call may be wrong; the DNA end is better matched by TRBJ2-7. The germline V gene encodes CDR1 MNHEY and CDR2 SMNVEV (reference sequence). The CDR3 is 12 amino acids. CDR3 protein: CASSLRGGEQYF. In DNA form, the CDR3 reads TGTGCCAGCAGTTTAAGGGGTGGGGAGCAGTACTTC.

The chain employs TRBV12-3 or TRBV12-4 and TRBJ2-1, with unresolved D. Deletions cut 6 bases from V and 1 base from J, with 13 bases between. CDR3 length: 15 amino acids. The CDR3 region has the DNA TGTGCCAGCAGCCCCCCGGGCCAATCCTACAATGAGCAGTTCTTC. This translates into CASSPPGQSYNEQFF.

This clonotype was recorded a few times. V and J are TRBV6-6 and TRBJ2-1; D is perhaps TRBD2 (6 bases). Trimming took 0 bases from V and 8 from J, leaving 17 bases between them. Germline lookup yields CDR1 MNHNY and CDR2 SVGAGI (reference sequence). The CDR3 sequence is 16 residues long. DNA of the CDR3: TGTGCCAGCAGTTACTCTATCAGTAGCGGAGGCGATGAGCAGTTCTTC. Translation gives CASSYSISSGGDEQFF.

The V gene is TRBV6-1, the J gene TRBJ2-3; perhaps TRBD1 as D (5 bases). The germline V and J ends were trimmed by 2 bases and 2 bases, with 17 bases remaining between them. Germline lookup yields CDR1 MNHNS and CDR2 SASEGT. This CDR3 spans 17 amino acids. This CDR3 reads CASSESWVAGNTDTQYF. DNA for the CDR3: TGTGCCAGCAGTGAATCGTGGGTGGCAGGGAACACAGATACGCAGTATTTT.

The CDR3 coding sequence is TGTGCCAGCAGCCGAGGACTAGTCCCAGATACGCAGTATTTT. It is translated as CASSRGLVPDTQYF. The rearrangement joins TRBV6-6 to TRBJ2-3; 7 positions match TRBD2. The CDR3 runs 14 residues. Looked up from germline, CDR1 is MNHNY and CDR2 is SVGAGI (reference sequence). The V gene end was trimmed by 6 bases and the J gene end by 4 bases; junction bases not matched to a gene: 7.

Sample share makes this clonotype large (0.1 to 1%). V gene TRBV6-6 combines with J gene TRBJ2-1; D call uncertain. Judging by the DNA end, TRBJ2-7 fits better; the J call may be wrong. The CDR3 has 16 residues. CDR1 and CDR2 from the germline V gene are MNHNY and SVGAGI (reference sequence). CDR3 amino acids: CASSYSVRTAHNEQYF. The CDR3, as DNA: TGTGCCAGCAGTTACTCGGTCAGAACCGCCCACAATGAGCAGTACTTC.

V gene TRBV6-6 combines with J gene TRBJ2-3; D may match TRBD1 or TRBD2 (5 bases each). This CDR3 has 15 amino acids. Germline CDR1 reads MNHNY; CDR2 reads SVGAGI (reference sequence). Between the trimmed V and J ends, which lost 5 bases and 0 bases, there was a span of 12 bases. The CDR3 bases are TGTGCCAGCAGTCCTCAAGGGACGAGCACAGATACGCAGTATTTT. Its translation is CASSPQGTSTDTQYF.

The CDR3 DNA reads as TGTGCCAGCCAGAATTCCAGGGGATCGACCTACAATGAGCAGTACTTC. Protein sequence: CASQNSRGSTYNEQYF. The chain joins TRBV27 to TRBJ2-5; a weak D match, TRBD1 (6 bases). V was pared by 8 bases and J by 11 bases, with 30 bases between. Germline V CDR1 and CDR2: MNHEY, SMNVEV (reference sequence). The CDR3 is 16 residues long.

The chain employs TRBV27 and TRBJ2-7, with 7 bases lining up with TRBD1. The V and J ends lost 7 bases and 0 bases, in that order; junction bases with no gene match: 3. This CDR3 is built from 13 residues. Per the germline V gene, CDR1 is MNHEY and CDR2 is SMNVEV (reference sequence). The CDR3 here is CASIGTVSYEQYF. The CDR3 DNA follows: TGTGCCAGCATCGGGACAGTCTCCTACGAGCAGTACTTC.

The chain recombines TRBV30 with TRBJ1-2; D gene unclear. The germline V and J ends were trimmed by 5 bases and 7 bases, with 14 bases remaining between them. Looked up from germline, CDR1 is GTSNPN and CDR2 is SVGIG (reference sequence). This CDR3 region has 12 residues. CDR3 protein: CAWEGSGRGYTF. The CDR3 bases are TGTGCCTGGGAAGGGAGTGGTCGTGGCTACACCTTC.

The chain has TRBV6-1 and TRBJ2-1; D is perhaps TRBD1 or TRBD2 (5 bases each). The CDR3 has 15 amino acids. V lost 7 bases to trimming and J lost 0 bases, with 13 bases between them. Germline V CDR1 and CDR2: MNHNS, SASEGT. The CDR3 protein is CASTRGVSSYNEQFF. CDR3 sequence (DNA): TGTGCCAGCACCCGAGGGGTTAGCTCCTACAATGAGCAGTTCTTC.

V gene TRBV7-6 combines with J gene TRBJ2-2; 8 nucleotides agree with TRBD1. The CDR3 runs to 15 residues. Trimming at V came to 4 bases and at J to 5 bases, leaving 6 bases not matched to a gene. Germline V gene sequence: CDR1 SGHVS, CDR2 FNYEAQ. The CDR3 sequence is CASSSGGLSTGELFF. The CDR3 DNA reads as TGTGCCAGCAGCTCAGGGGGCTTAAGTACCGGGGAGCTGTTTTTT.

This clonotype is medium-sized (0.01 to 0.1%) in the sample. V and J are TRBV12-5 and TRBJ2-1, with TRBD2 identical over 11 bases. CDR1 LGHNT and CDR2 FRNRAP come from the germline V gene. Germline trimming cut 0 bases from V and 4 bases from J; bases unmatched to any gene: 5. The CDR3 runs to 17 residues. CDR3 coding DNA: TGTGCTAGTGGTTTGGTCGGTAGCGGGAGGGATTACAATGAGCAGTTCTTC. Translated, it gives CASGLVGSGRDYNEQFF. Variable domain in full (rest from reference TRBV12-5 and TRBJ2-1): DARVTQTPRHKVTEMGQEVTMRCQPILGHNTVFWYRQTMMQGLELLAYFRNRAPLDDSGMPKDRFSAEMPDATLATLKIQPSEPRDSAVYFCASGLVGSGRDYNEQFFGPGTRLTVL.

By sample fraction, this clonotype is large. The CDR3: CASTGTDNSPLHF. The CDR3 coding sequence is TGTGCCAGCACCGGGACAGATAATTCACCCCTCCACTTT. The chain joins TRBV6-1 to TRBJ1-6, with 7 bases fitting TRBD1. The germline gives CDR1 MNHNS, CDR2 SASEGT. J was trimmed by 5 bases and V by 7 bases; bases with no gene match: 2. The CDR3 length is 13 residues.

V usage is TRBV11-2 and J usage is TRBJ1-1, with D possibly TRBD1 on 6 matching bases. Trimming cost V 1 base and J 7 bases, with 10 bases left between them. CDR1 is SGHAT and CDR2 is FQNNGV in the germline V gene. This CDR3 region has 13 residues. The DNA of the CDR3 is TGTGCCAGCAGCTTAGGGGGGACACTTGAAGCTTTCTTT. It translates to CASSLGGTLEAFF.